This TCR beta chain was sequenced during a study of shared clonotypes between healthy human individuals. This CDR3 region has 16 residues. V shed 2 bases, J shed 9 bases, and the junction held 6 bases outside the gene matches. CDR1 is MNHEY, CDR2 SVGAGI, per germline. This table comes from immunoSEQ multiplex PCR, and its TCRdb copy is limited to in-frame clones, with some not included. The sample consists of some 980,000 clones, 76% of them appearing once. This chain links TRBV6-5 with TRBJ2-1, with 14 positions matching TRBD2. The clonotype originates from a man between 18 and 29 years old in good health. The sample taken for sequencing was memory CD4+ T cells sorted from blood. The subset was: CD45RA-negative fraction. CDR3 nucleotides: TGTGCCAGCAGTTACGGCTCGGGACTAGCGGGAGTTGAGCAGTTCTTC. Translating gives CASSYGSGLAGVEQFF.